The present T cell receptor beta chain was sequenced within a study of cytomegalovirus exposure and HLA in healthy donors (TCRdb year 2017). Concerning the study at large: According to an earlier analysis of 450 to 650 of the donors, some 170 million T cells yielded over 100 million unique TCR beta sequences and around 280 Gb of sequence data. The number of donors typed differed by locus, with roughly 629-640 for A, B, C, DRB1 and DQB1, more than 500 for DQA1, 606 for DPA1, and under 490 for DPB1. To predict cytomegalovirus infection status, the study brought together high-throughput TCR immunosequencing, statistical association of individual TCRs with disease status, and machine learning. Across some 400 genotyped donors of the cohort, an average of about 240,000 unique TCR beta nucleotide sequences per donor were sequenced, and 15% to 20% of those sequences were non-productive. The genetic ancestry cluster associated with self-reported Caucasian donors included 81% of the approximately 410 genotyped donors. A later genetic analysis took genome-wide SNP genotypes for about 65% of the 666 donors and used that subset as a discovery cohort. Five DR-DQ haplotypes were treated as single units for association and clustering because of strong linkage in the cohort. Rather than drawing on any new phenotypic data, the later analysis identified candidate immune exposures from TCR beta sequences and the way those sequences occurred across donors. Both class I and class II loci were covered by HLA typing, at four-digit resolution. Along with the roughly 670-subject first cohort, a separate validation cohort of over a hundred different subjects was used. Donor age, sex, ethnicity and CMV serostatus were collected together with the repertoire data. To decide whether each TCR beta V gene segment behaved as functional or pseudogenic, an earlier analysis of some 540 of the donors relied on high-throughput TCR beta sequencing. Every repertoire in the discovery cohort had been generated on one and the same sequencing platform. Using immunosequencing, the study profiled T cell repertoires from some 670 subjects and related those repertoires to cytomegalovirus serostatus. About 300 gigabases of sequencing data and roughly 80 million unique TCR sequences made up an early release that covered several hundred HLA-typed donors. The study was designed to test whether signatures of past pathogen exposure could be identified by cataloging public T cell receptors. A later analysis re-examined previously published TCR beta repertoires from about 700 donors and added high-resolution HLA genotyping to investigate patterns of TCR occurrence.

Library construction relied on the immunoSEQ multiplex PCR assay. The multiplex PCR relied on a mix of 60 forward primers for TCR Vbeta segments and 13 reverse primers for TCR Jbeta segments. The CDR3 region of rearranged TCR beta genes was amplified from genomic DNA with a multiplex PCR assay. On the Illumina HiSeq System, the amplified TCR beta libraries were sequenced as 87-base-pair reads. The study's processing was this. A later analysis tallied roughly 78 million unique TCR beta chains across the 640 or so repertoires, and approximately 12 million of those chains were shared by two or more donors. Raw reads were error-corrected and collapsed into unique sequences by a nearest-neighbor algorithm in which closely related sequences were merged to remove PCR and sequencing errors. V, D and J gene segments were assigned by aligning CDR3 sequences to IMGT reference sequences. For a sequence to be retained, a match of at least six nucleotides to both a V gene segment and a J gene segment was required. Rearrangements were called productive when the CDR3 lacked stop codons and stayed in frame with V and J; all others were non-productive. Following IMGT convention, CDR3 was defined as the stretch from the second conserved V-encoded cysteine up to the conserved J-encoded phenylalanine. In an earlier analysis of roughly 610 of the donors, sequences lacking an unambiguous match to a single V gene segment were excluded. In an earlier analysis of some 590 of the donors, a V segment was called functional when productive rearrangements were above 56.7%, and segregating when the standard deviation between donors exceeded 5%. A statistical classification framework was built for diagnosing cytomegalovirus status from the catalog of TCR beta chain sequences. A later analysis assigned V and J genes by comparing TCR nucleotide sequences with IMGT/GENE-DB human TR gene sequences. Using the TCRdist pipeline, a later analysis assigned CDR3 sequences along with most-parsimonious VDJ recombination scenarios. In a later analysis, each TCR beta chain was defined by its CDR3 amino acid sequence together with its V-gene family, and reads without a unique V-gene family were excluded. A later analysis removed nearly 600 highly shared, low-generation-probability nucleotide sequences to deal with suspected cross-contamination and a sequencing artifact. A later analysis calculated a clonal expansion index for each public chain from normalized within-repertoire ranks of inferred template counts. A later analysis computed generation probabilities with a VDJ recombination model fitted to out-of-frame rearrangements, and checked the results against IGoR. In a later analysis, TCR-TCR, TCR-HLA and TCR-CMV co-occurrence was scored with hypergeometric tests, and a repertoire-size bias correction was applied to TCR pairs. A later analysis estimated false discovery rates by permuting HLA or CMV assignments 20 times. A later analysis grouped co-occurring TCRs with DBSCAN, adding TCRdist sequence similarity when clustering within HLA-allele-positive subsets. For co-occurrence clustering, repertoires with fewer than 30,000 or more than 120,000 public chains were excluded, along with 5 or 6 repertoires with anomalous nucleotide sharing. What TCRdb holds here is the immuneACCESS table cut down to in-frame rearrangements. Part of the clones is not present; checked against another copy, under half of the missing clones reflect an unresolved V gene, and the others are unexplained. V, J and clone size derive from that table, while D and trimming were established from the DNA sequence. The table for this sample lists around 110,000 clones; 74% of them were counted only once. Over 4% of the sample goes to the ten largest clones.

General conclusions and limits of the study: According to a later analysis, TCR association rates differed among HLA loci, with DRB1 alleles showing the most associated TCRs and HLA-C alleles showing the fewest. According to a later analysis, parvovirus B19, influenza, CMV and Epstein-Barr virus appeared linked to several top co-occurrence clusters. The earlier analysis of approximately 590 of the donors excluded 15 to 20 rarely observed V segments, including chromosome 9 orphons, because counts were too low. Three of the identified cytomegalovirus-associated TCR beta chains were confirmed in vitro to be specific for cytomegalovirus antigens. While some public TCRs were present in many individuals, most TCR sequences turned up only very rarely across donors. A total of 150 to 200 TCR beta chains were listed by the study as associated with cytomegalovirus. In a later analysis, HLA-associated TCR beta chains were found to be more clonally expanded and to have lower generation probabilities than equally common non-associated chains. Broadly in line with IMGT annotations, most TCR beta V segments showed up in productive rearrangements about 87% or about 30% of the time in an earlier analysis of around 550 of the donors. Only TCR beta chains were sequenced in this cohort, and the absence of alpha or paired-chain data limited detectable features. It was suggested by the authors that the approach could potentially be generalized to other disease states and immunological phenotypes. Linkage disequilibrium might explain the correlated functional status among segregating V segments, but an unknown experimental factor could not be ruled out. V-gene and J-gene trimming of TCR beta chains was associated with a missense DCLRE1C variant in a later genetic analysis, and the association was replicated in an independent cohort. According to a later analysis, most CMV-associated TCR beta chains appeared to be HLA-restricted, and the HLA associations seemed to be driven largely by CMV exposure. The classifier was reported to diagnose cytomegalovirus status with high specificity and sensitivity in both the original cohort and the validation cohort. When HLA alleles, especially DR and DQ, strongly co-occurred, attributing TCR associations to individual alleles was difficult. Some IMGT-functional V segments, including TRBV6-2 and TRBV6-3, could not be told apart with the 87-base-pair reads, so those segments were excluded. A later genetic analysis reported fewer N-insertions in productive TCRs among donors in an Asian-associated ancestry cluster than the roughly 700-donor mean. At a false discovery rate of 0.05, a later analysis linked around 17,000 TCR beta sequences to specific HLA alleles. A further reported finding was that TCR beta sequences accurately predicted the HLA-A and HLA-B alleles for most subjects in the first cohort. Because HLA typing was missing for some donors at each locus, association tests included only the typed subset. For the cohort, immune exposure information was limited to CMV serostatus. The sequencing pipeline was judged likely to have produced a cluster of highly shared sequence variants as a technical artifact. The presence/absence analyses assumed that sequencing depth was roughly uniform across donors, and that assumption may not be true.

This clone was counted only a few times. The target of this receptor is not known. No base quality values were provided; no much bigger clone lies one nucleotide off. A distance of 5 bases separates the germline ends of V and J, which lose 0 bases and 5 bases respectively. From its cysteine to its phenylalanine, the CDR3 spans 12 amino acids. Kept here is only the CDR3 DNA, which spans 36 bases and is read in frame from base 1. The germline V gene yields SGHDT for CDR1 and YYEEEE for CDR2. The cohort comprised 666 healthy bone marrow donors. At the time of sampling, all cohort members were nominally healthy, though unrecorded immune exposures were likely present. The donor was CMV seropositive and was included in the group of about 290 seropositive cohort members. Every donor gave a peripheral blood sample, and the peripheral blood mononuclear cells from that sample were used for TCR beta sequencing. Genomic DNA extraction from the blood cell samples was performed with the Qiagen DNeasy Blood Extraction Kit.

This chain is built from TRBV5-6 and TRBJ1-1, with no reliable assignment of the D segment. Sequencing used PBMCs. The receptor's source is a man younger than 45 in good health and CMV-seropositive. The CDR3 protein sequence reads: CASSLGATEAFF. The bases are TGTGCCAGCAGCTTGGGGGCGACTGAAGCTTTCTTT.